One TCR beta chain is described in this entry. Antigen specificity is unknown. This entry belongs to a study of cytomegalovirus exposure and HLA in healthy donors. General observations from the study: Data from an earlier analysis indicated that most TCR beta V segments were productive either about 87% or about 30% of the time.

The PCR contained 60 Vbeta and 13 Jbeta primers. Repertoires were generated with immunoSEQ multiplex PCR, while TCRdb's copy carries only in-frame clones and drops some. Counted here are fewer than 250,000 clones, around 84% occurring once; the ten biggest clones make up 3.4%. Sequencing was carried out using PBMCs. The source of this sequence is a man between 40 and 49 years old in good health and CMV-seropositive.

The CDR3 loop is CAWSAGLAGGEETQYF. CDR3 bases: TGTGCCTGGAGTGCGGGACTAGCGGGAGGGGAAGAGACCCAGTACTTC. This chain uses TRBV30 with TRBJ2-5; TRBD2 matches 16 bases. Germline V gene lookup returns CDR1 GTSNPN and CDR2 SVGIG (reference sequence). V shed 1 base, J shed 3 bases, and the junction held 2 bases outside the gene matches. There are 16 residues in the CDR3.